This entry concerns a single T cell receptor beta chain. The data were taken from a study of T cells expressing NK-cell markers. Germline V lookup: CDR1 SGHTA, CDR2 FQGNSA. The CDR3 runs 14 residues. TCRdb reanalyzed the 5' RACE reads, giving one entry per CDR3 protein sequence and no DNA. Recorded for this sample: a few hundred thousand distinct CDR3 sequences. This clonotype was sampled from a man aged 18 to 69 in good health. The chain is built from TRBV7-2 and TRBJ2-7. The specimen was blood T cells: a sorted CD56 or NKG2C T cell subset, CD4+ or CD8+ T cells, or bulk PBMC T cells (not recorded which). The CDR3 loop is CASSSPGAFYEQYF.